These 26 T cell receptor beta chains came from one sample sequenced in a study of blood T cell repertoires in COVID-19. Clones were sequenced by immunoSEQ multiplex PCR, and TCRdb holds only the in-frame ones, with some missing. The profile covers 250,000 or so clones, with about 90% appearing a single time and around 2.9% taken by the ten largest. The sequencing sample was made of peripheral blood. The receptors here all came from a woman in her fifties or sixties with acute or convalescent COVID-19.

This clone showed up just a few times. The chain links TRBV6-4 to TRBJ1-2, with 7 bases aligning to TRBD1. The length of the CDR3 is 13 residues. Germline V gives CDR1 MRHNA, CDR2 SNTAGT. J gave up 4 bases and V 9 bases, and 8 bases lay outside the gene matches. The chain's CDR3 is CARAGQGGYGYTF. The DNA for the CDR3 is TGTGCCAGGGCCGGCCAGGGGGGCTATGGCTACACCTTC.

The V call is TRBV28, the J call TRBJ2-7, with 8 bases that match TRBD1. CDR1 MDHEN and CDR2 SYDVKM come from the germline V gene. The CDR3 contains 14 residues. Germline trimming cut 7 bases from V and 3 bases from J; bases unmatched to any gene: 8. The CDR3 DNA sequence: TGTGCCAGCACCGAAATCAGGGGGCTCTACGAGCAGTACTTC. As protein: CASTEIRGLYEQYF. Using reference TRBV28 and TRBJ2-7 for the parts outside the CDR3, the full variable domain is DVKVTQSSRYLVKRTGEKVFLECVQDMDHENMFWYRQDPGLGLRLIYFSYDVKMKEKGDIPEGYSVSREKKERFSLILESASTNQTSMYLCASTEIRGLYEQYFGPGTRLTVT.

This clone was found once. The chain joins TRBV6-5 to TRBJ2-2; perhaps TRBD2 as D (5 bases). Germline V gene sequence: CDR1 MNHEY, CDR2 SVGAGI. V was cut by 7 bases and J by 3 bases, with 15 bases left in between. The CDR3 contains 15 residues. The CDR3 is CASKRNSVDTGELFF. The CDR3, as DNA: TGTGCCAGCAAGCGGAATAGTGTCGACACCGGGGAGCTGTTTTTT.

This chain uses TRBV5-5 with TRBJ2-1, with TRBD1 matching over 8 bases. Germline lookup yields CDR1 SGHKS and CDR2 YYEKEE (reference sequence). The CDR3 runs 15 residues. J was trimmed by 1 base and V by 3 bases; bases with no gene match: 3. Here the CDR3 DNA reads TGTGCCAGCAGCTCGCGGGACAGGTCCTACAATGAGCAGTTCTTC. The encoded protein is CASSSRDRSYNEQFF.

CDR3 loop: CASSHLAGGLNEQFF. For the CDR3, the DNA is TGCGCCAGCAGCCACCTAGCGGGAGGGTTGAATGAGCAGTTCTTC. V is TRBV4-1 and J is TRBJ2-1, with 12 bases lining up with TRBD2. The CDR3 is 15 residues long. The V gene's germline CDR1 is MGHRA and CDR2 YSYEKL. The junction had 4 bases not matched to a gene; V was cut back by 3 bases and J by 7 bases.

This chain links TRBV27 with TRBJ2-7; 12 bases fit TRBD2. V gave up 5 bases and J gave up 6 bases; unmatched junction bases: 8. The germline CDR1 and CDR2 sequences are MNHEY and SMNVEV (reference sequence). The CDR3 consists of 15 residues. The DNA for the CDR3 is TGTGCCAGCAGTCCCAGACTAGCGGGAGATTCCGAGCAGTACTTC. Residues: CASSPRLAGDSEQYF.

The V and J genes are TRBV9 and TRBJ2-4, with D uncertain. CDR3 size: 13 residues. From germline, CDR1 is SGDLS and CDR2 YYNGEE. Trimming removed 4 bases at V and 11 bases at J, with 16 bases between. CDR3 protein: CASSPRLDAVQYF. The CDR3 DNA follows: TGTGCCAGCAGCCCCCGGCTCGATGCGGTTCAGTACTTC.

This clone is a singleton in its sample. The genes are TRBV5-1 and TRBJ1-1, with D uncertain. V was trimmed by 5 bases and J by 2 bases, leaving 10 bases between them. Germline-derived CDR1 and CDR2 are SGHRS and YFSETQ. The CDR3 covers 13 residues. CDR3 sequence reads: CASSQVINTEAFF. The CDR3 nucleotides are TGCGCCAGCAGTCAGGTTATAAACACTGAAGCTTTCTTT.

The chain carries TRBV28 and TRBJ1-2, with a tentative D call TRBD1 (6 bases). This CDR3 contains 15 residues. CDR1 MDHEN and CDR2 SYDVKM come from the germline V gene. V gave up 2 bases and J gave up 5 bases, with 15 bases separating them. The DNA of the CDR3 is TGTGCCAGCAGTTTAGGGGGGGGCGCAACATATGGCTACACCTTC. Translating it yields CASSLGGGATYGYTF.

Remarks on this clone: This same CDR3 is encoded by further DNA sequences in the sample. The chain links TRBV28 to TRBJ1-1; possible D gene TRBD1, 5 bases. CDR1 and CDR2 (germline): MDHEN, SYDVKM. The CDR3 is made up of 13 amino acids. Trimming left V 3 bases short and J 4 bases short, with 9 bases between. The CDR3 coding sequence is TGTGCCAGCAGTTTCCCTAGGGGCACTGAAGCTTTCTTT. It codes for CASSFPRGTEAFF. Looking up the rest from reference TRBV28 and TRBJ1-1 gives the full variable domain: DVKVTQSSRYLVKRTGEKVFLECVQDMDHENMFWYRQDPGLGLRLIYFSYDVKMKEKGDIPEGYSVSREKKERFSLILESASTNQTSMYLCASSFPRGTEAFFGQGTRLTVV.

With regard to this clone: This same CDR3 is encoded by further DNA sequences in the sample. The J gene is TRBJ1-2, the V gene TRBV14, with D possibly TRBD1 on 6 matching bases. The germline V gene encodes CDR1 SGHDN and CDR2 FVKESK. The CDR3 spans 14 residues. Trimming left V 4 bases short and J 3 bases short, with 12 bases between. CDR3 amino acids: CASSPRTVYYGYTF. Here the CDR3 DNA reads TGTGCCAGCAGCCCTAGGACAGTGTACTATGGCTACACCTTC.

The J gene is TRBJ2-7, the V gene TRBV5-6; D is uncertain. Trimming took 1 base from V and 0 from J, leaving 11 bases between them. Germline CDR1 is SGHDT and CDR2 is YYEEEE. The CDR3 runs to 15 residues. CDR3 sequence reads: CASSLWPASSYEQYF. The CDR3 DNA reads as TGTGCCAGCAGCTTGTGGCCAGCGAGCTCCTACGAGCAGTACTTC.

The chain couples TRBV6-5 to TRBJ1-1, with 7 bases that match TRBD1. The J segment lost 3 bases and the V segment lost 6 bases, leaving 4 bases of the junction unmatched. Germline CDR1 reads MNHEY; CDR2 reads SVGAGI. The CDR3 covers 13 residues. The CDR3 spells CASRADRDTEAFF. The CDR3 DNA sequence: TGTGCCAGCAGAGCTGACAGGGACACTGAAGCTTTCTTT.

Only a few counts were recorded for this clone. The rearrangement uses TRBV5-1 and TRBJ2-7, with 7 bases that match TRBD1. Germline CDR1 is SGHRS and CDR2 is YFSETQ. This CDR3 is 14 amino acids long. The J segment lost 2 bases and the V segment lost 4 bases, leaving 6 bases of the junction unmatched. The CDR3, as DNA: TGCGCCAGCAGCGCACAGGGGATTGCCTACGAGCAGTACTTC. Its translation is CASSAQGIAYEQYF.

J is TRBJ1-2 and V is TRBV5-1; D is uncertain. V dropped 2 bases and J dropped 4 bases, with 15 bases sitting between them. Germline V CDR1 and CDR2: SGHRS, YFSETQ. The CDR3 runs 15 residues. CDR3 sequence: CASSFDLVDAYGYTF. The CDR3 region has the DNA TGCGCCAGCAGCTTTGACTTAGTGGATGCCTATGGCTACACCTTC. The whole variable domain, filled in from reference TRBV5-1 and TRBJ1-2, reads KAGVTQTPRYLIKTRGQQVTLSCSPISGHRSVSWYQQTPGQGLQFLFEYFSETQRNKGNFPGRFSGRQFSNSRSEMNVSTLELGDSALYLCASSFDLVDAYGYTFGSGTRLTVV.

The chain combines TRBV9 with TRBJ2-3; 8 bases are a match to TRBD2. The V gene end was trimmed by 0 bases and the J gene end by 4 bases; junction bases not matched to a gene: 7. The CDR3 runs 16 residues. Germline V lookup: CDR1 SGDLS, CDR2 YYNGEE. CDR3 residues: CASSVGAGLGADTQYF. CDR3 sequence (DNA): TGTGCCAGCAGCGTAGGGGCGGGACTAGGGGCAGATACGCAGTATTTT. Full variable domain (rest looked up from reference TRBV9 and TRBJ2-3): DSGVTQTPKHLITATGQRVTLRCSPRSGDLSVYWYQQSLDQGLQFLIQYYNGEERAKGNILERFSAQQFPDLHSELNLSSLELGDSALYFCASSVGAGLGADTQYFGPGTRLTVL.

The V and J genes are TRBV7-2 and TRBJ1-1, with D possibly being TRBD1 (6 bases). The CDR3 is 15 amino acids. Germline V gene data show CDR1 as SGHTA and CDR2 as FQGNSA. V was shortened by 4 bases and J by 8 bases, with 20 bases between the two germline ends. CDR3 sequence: CASSSGSPGTQEAFF. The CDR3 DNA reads TGTGCCAGCAGCTCTGGAAGCCCCGGGACACAAGAAGCTTTCTTT.

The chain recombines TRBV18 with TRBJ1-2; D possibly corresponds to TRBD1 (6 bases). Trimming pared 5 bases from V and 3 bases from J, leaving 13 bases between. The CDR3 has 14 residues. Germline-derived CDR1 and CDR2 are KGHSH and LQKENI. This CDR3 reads CASSRAGVDYGYTF. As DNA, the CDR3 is TGTGCCAGCTCAAGGGCAGGGGTGGACTATGGCTACACCTTC. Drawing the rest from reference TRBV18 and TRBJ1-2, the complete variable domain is NAGVMQNPRHLVRRRGQEARLRCSPMKGHSHVYWYRQLPEEGLKFMVYLQKENIIDESGMPKERFSAEFPKEGPSILRIQQVVRGDSAAYFCASSRAGVDYGYTFGSGTRLTVV.

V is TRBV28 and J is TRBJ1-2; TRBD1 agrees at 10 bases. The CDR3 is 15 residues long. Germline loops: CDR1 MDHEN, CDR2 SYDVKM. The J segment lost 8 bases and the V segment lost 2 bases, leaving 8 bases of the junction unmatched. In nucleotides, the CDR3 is TGTGCCAGCAGTTTACCCCGACAGGGGGCCCGGGGCTACACCTTC. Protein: CASSLPRQGARGYTF.

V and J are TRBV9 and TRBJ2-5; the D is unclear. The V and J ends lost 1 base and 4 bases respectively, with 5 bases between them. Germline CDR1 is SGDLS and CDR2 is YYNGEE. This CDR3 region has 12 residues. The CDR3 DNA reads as TGTGCCAGCAGCGTAACCGGAGAGACCCAGTACTTC. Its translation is CASSVTGETQYF.

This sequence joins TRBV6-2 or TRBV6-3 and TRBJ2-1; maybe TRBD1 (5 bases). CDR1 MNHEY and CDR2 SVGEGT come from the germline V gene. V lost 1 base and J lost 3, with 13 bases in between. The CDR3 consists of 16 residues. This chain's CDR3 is CASSYWGQRLYNEQFF. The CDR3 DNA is TGTGCCAGCAGTTACTGGGGCCAACGCCTCTACAATGAGCAGTTCTTC.

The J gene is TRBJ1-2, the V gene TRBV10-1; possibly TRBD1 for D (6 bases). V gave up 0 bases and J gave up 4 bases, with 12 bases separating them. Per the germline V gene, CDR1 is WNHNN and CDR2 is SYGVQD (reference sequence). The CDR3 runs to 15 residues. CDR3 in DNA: TGCGCCAGCAGTGAGTCCCGGGACACGTCCTATGGCTACACCTTC. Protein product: CASSESRDTSYGYTF.

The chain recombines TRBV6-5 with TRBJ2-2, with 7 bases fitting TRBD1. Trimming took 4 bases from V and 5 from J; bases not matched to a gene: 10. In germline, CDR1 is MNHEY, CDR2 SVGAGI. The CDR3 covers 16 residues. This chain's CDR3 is CASSSVPGQRTGELFF. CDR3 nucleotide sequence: TGTGCCAGCAGTTCAGTCCCGGGACAGCGTACCGGGGAGCTGTTTTTT.

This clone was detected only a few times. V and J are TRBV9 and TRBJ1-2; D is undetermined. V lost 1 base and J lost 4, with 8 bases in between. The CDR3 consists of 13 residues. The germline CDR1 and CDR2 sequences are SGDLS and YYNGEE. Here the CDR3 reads CASSVNRIYGYTF. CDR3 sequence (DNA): TGTGCCAGCAGCGTAAATAGAATCTATGGCTACACCTTC.

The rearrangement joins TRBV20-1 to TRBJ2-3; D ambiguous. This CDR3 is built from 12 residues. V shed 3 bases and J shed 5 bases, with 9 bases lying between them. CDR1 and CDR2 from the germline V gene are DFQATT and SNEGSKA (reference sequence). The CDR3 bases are TGCAGTGCTAGTTCTCGAGAAGATACGCAGTATTTT. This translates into CSASSREDTQYF.

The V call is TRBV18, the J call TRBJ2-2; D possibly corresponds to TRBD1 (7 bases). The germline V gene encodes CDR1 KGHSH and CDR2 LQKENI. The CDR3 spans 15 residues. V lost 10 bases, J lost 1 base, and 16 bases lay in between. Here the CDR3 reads CATRGGTVNTGELFF. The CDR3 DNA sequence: TGTGCCACTCGTGGCGGGACAGTGAACACCGGGGAGCTGTTTTTT.